Sequencing of this T cell receptor (beta chain) was carried out in a study of cytomegalovirus exposure and HLA in healthy donors. The study's findings and limits: The investigators catalogued some 160 TCR beta chains as cytomegalovirus-associated.

Notes on this clone: Antigen unknown.

This table comes from immunoSEQ multiplex PCR, and its TCRdb copy is limited to in-frame clones, with some not included. This sample has roughly 220,000 clones, with approximately 90% found just once. The CDR3 is made up of 13 amino acids. Germline V gene data show CDR1 as KGHSH and CDR2 as LQKENI. V was clipped by 3 bases and J by 6 bases; unmatched bases: 2. This TCR was recovered from a woman between 18 and 29 years old in good health and CMV-seronegative. The chain joins TRBV18 to TRBJ1-2; TRBD1 aligns across 9 bases. Sequenced input: PBMCs. CDR3 protein: CASSPDRGDGYTF. CDR3 DNA sequence: TGTGCCAGCTCACCCGACAGGGGGGATGGCTACACCTTC.